A selection of T cell receptor beta chains follows, all from one sample in a study of CD8+CD57+ T cells in acquired aplastic anemia. Each CDR3 protein gets one entry after TCRdb re-called the reads with MiXCR. The sample gives roughly 250,000 distinct CDR3 sequences, more than 40% of which show up once; 6.5% to 10% is in the top ten. Sequenced material: sorted CD4+, CD8+, or CD8+CD57+ T cells (not recorded which) from PBMCs. These receptors were taken from a human donor with aplastic anemia. CDR3s include the opening cysteine and the closing phenylalanine or tryptophan. A D gene is named only where the DNA matches it firmly. Rows give clone size only sometimes, using once, few, many, or a class for an expanded clone.

D,size,V,J,CDR3,DNA
-,-,TRBV7-2,TRBJ2-5,CASSLGGERTQYF,TGTGCCAGCAGCTTAGGGGGTGAAAGGACCCAGTACTTC
-,many,TRBV7-2,TRBJ1-1,CASSPGGTVKGTEAFF,TGTGCCAGCAGCCCCGGGGGGACGGTCAAAGGCACTGAAGCTTTCTTT
TRBD1,-,TRBV27,TRBJ2-1,CASSLSDRGYEQFF,TGTGCCAGCAGTTTAAGCGACAGGGGATACGAGCAGTTCTTC
TRBD2,few,TRBV4-1,TRBJ2-2,CASSQDMERGSGELFF,TGCGCCAGCAGCCAAGATATGGAGCGGGGGTCCGGGGAGCTGTTTTTT
TRBD2,many,TRBV7-8,TRBJ2-1,CAGQGEGGDEQFF,TGTGCCGGGCAAGGGGAGGGAGGGGACGAGCAGTTCTTC
TRBD1,many,TRBV14,TRBJ2-2,CASSPRTGGAGGELFF,TGTGCCAGCAGCCCAAGGACAGGGGGCGCGGGCGGGGAGCTGTTTTTT
TRBD2,many,TRBV9,TRBJ2-1,CASSILAGGESDEQFF,TGTGCCAGCAGCATACTAGCGGGAGGGGAAAGCGATGAGCAGTTCTTC
-,few,TRBV6-5,TRBJ2-1,CASSYSIVGSSYNEQFF,TGTGCCAGCAGTTACTCGATCGTAGGGAGCTCCTACAATGAGCAGTTCTTC
TRBD2,-,TRBV20-1,TRBJ2-7,CSARLLAGSYEQYF,TGCAGTGCTAGGTTGCTAGCGGGGTCCTACGAGCAGTACTTC
TRBD1,-,TRBV15,TRBJ2-7,CATSREGGTGGYEQYF,TGTGCCACCAGCCGAGAGGGGGGGACAGGGGGCTACGAGCAGTACTTC
-,-,TRBV7-9,TRBJ2-7,CASRTPYEQYF,TGTGCCAGCAGAACCCCCTACGAGCAGTACTTC
-,many,TRBV11-2,TRBJ2-7,CASSPSRTSSLYEQYF,TGTGCCAGCAGCCCCTCTAGGACTTCCAGCCTGTACGAGCAGTACTTC
-,many,TRBV10-2,TRBJ2-7,CASGSYEQYF,TGCGCCAGCGGGTCCTACGAGCAGTACTTC
-,many,TRBV7-3,TRBJ2-3,CASSLGRGSTDTQYF,TGTGCCAGCAGCTTAGGGAGGGGGAGTACAGATACGCAGTATTTT
-,-,TRBV7-6,TRBJ2-5,CASSQQGLGETQYF,TGTGCCAGCAGCCAGCAGGGATTAGGCGAGACCCAGTACTTC
-,once,TRBV5-1,TRBJ1-1,CASSYQGGNTEAFF,TGCGCCAGCAGCTATCAGGGAGGGAACACTGAAGCTTTCTTT
-,-,TRBV7-8,TRBJ2-7,CASSRDLSYEQYF,TGTGCCAGCAGCCGGGACCTGTCCTACGAGCAGTACTTC
-,-,TRBV28,TRBJ1-2,CASSLEVGGKYYGYTF,TGTGCCAGCAGTTTAGAGGTCGGGGGGAAATATTATGGCTACACCTTC
TRBD2,-,TRBV6-4,TRBJ2-3,CASKSRASGSDEQYF,TGTGCCAGCAAGTCCAGGGCTAGCGGGAGCGATGAGCAGTATTTT
-,many,TRBV5-5,TRBJ2-1,CASSTGDNEQFF,TGTGCCAGCAGCACGGGAGACAATGAGCAGTTCTTC
-,many,TRBV13,TRBJ2-1,CASSFGLGDYNEQFF,TGTGCCAGCAGCTTTGGGTTAGGGGACTACAATGAGCAGTTCTTC
-,-,TRBV7-6,TRBJ2-7,CASSLGPRTTTYEQYF,TGTGCCAGCAGCTTAGGGCCCAGGACAACTACCTACGAGCAGTACTTC
TRBD2,few,TRBV7-7,TRBJ2-3,CASSPGLARSTDTQYF,TGTGCTAGCAGCCCCGGACTAGCGAGATCCACAGATACGCAGTATTTT
-,many,TRBV6-2/TRBV6-3,TRBJ1-5,CASSGTGPLSNQPQHF,TGTGCCAGCAGTGGAACGGGACCGCTTAGCAATCAGCCCCAGCATTTT
TRBD1,once,TRBV9,TRBJ1-2,CASSPWDSGGHTF,TGTGCCAGCAGCCCTTGGGACAGTGGTGGCCACACCTTC
-,-,TRBV7-9,TRBJ1-1,CASSYRNDVNTEAFF,TGTGCCAGCAGCTACCGAAATGATGTGAACACTGAAGCTTTCTTT
TRBD2,-,TRBV29-1,TRBJ2-5,CSVEAGGQETQYF,TGCAGCGTTGAAGCGGGGGGACAAGAGACCCAGTACTTC
-,-,TRBV24-1,TRBJ2-2,CATSDQPYTGELFF,TGTGCCACCAGTGATCAACCCTACACCGGGGAGCTGTTTTTT
-,-,TRBV5-1,TRBJ1-3,CASSETRTFSGNTIYF,TGCGCCAGCAGCGAGACGAGGACGTTCTCTGGAAACACCATATATTTT
TRBD1,many,TRBV6-5,TRBJ1-6,CASKPDRDRASPLHF,TGTGCCAGCAAACCAGACAGGGACAGAGCCTCACCCCTCCACTTT
TRBD1,few,TRBV7-3,TRBJ2-7,CASRDPGQGVGEQYF,TGTGCCAGCAGGGATCCGGGACAGGGAGTAGGCGAGCAGTACTTC
-,-,TRBV2,TRBJ2-3,CASMSASTDTQYF,TGTGCCAGCATGAGCGCTAGCACAGATACGCAGTATTTT
-,-,TRBV25-1,TRBJ2-3,CASSDRATDTQYF,TGTGCCAGCAGTGATCGTGCGACAGATACGCAGTATTTT
-,-,TRBV25-1,TRBJ1-1,CASSGRGLTVRTEAFF,TGTGCCAGCAGTGGCCGGGGTCTGACGGTGAGGACTGAAGCTTTCTTT
-,-,TRBV30,TRBJ1-1,CAWSVRRSRALNTEAFF,TGTGCCTGGAGTGTACGGCGGAGTCGCGCACTGAACACTGAAGCTTTCTTT
-,-,TRBV2,TRBJ1-5,CASRGRAGNQPQHF,TGTGCCAGCAGAGGCAGGGCGGGCAATCAGCCCCAGCATTTT
TRBD1,-,TRBV7-6,TRBJ2-7,CASSSGWGTVEQYF,TGTGCCAGCAGCTCGGGGTGGGGGACAGTCGAGCAGTACTTC
TRBD1,few,TRBV24-1,TRBJ1-2,CATSALAGGRGYTF,TGTGCCACCAGTGCCTTAGCAGGGGGCCGGGGCTACACCTTC
-,few,TRBV30,TRBJ2-6,CAWSLGSGANVLTF,TGTGCCTGGAGTCTGGGGTCTGGGGCCAACGTCCTGACTTTC
-,many,TRBV7-6,TRBJ1-1,CASSLGHSTEAFF,TGTGCCAGCAGCCTGGGACATTCCACTGAAGCTTTCTTT
TRBD2,-,TRBV24-1,TRBJ2-7,CATSDFTDGLAGYEQYF,TGTGCCACCAGTGATTTTACCGACGGACTAGCGGGCTACGAGCAGTACTTC
TRBD1,-,TRBV7-9,TRBJ1-2,CASSARTGPIYTF,TGTGCCAGCAGCGCAAGGACAGGACCAATCTACACCTTC
TRBD1,few,TRBV7-8,TRBJ1-2,CASMTGVGSGYTF,TGTGCCAGCATGACAGGGGTTGGGTCTGGCTACACCTTC
-,-,TRBV20-1,TRBJ1-6,CSASTGTFGSPLHF,TGCAGTGCTAGTACTGGGACCTTTGGCTCACCCCTCCACTTT
-,-,TRBV29-1,TRBJ2-7,CSVETGGGYEQYF,TGCAGCGTTGAGACAGGTGGCGGGTACGAGCAGTACTTC
-,-,TRBV5-1,TRBJ2-1,CASSFGSNEQFF,TGCGCCAGCAGCTTTGGGAGCAATGAGCAGTTCTTC
TRBD1,-,TRBV2,TRBJ2-1,CASTYRGHGDTQFF,TGTGCCAGCACCTACAGGGGGCACGGAGATACGCAGTTCTTC
-,-,TRBV30,TRBJ1-1,CAWSVPNPTAMNTEAFF,TGTGCCTGGAGTGTCCCTAACCCGACAGCGATGAACACTGAAGCTTTCTTT
-,-,TRBV11-2,TRBJ2-4,CASSLPVRGATNENIQYF,TGTGCCAGCAGCTTACCGGTCAGGGGGGCAACTAATGAAAACATTCAGTACTTC